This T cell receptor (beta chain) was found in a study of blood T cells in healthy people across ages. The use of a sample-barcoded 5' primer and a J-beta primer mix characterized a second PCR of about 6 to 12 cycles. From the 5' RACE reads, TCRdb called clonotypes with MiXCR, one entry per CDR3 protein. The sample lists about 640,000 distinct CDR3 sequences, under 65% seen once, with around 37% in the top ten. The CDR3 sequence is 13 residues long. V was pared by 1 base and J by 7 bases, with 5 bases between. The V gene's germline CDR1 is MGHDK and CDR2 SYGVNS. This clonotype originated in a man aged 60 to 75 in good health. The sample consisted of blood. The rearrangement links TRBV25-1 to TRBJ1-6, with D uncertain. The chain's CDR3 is CASSESQNSPLHF. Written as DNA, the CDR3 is TGTGCCAGCAGTGAATCCCAGAATTCACCCCTCCACTTT. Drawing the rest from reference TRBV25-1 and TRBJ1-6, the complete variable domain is EADIYQTPRYLVIGTGKKITLECSQTMGHDKMYWYQQDPGMELHLIHYSYGVNSTEKGDLSSESTVSRIRTEHFPLTLESARPSHTSQYLCASSESQNSPLHFGNGTRLTVT.